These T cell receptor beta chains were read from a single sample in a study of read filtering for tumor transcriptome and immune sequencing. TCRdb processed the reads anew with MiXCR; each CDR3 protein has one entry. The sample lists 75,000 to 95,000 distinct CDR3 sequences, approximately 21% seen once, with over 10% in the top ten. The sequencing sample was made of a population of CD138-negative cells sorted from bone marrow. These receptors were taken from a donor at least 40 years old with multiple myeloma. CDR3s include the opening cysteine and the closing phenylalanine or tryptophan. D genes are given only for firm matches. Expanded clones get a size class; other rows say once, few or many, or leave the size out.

CDR3nt: TGTGCCAGCAGCCAACTTCTGACAGGGTTCAATGAGCAGTTCTTC; CDR3aa: CASSQLLTGFNEQFF; abundance: many; v_gene: TRBV14; d_gene: TRBD1; j_gene: TRBJ2-1
CDR3nt: TGTGCCATCAGTGGCCCCGCCGGGGAGCTGTTTTTT; CDR3aa: CAISGPAGELFF; abundance: many; v_gene: TRBV10-3; d_gene: NA; j_gene: TRBJ2-2
CDR3nt: TGCGCCAGCAGCGTGGACGGTAATGAAAAACTGTTTTTT; CDR3aa: CASSVDGNEKLFF; abundance: few; v_gene: TRBV5-1; d_gene: NA; j_gene: TRBJ1-4
CDR3nt: TGTGCCAGCTCGCGGACAGGAATAGCCAAAAACATTCAGTACTTC; CDR3aa: CASSRTGIAKNIQYF; abundance: many; v_gene: TRBV28; d_gene: TRBD1; j_gene: TRBJ2-4
CDR3nt: TGCGCCAGCAGCCTTGGGGGGACAGGGGAATTCGAGCAGTTCTTC; CDR3aa: CASSLGGTGEFEQFF; abundance: few; v_gene: TRBV5-1; d_gene: TRBD1; j_gene: TRBJ2-1
CDR3nt: TGTGCCAAACAGGGCCCGACCGACACTGAAGCTTTCTTT; CDR3aa: CAKQGPTDTEAFF; abundance: many; v_gene: TRBV2; d_gene: NA; j_gene: TRBJ1-1
CDR3nt: TGTGCCAGCAGCCCCACGCGGAGGGTAGAGACCCAGTACTTC; CDR3aa: CASSPTRRVETQYF; abundance: many; v_gene: TRBV7-2; d_gene: NA; j_gene: TRBJ2-5
CDR3nt: TGTGCCAGCAGCCCCGGCATCCGACGCTACACAGATACGCAGTATTTT; CDR3aa: CASSPGIRRYTDTQYF; abundance: many; v_gene: TRBV11-2; d_gene: NA; j_gene: TRBJ2-3
CDR3nt: TGTGCCAGCAGTCCTATTGACAAGCCTTACGAGCAGTACTTC; CDR3aa: CASSPIDKPYEQYF; abundance: many; v_gene: TRBV28; d_gene: NA; j_gene: TRBJ2-7
CDR3nt: TGTGCCAGCAGCCAGCCCGGGACAGGCCACAATGAGCAGTTCTTC; CDR3aa: CASSQPGTGHNEQFF; abundance: once; v_gene: TRBV14; d_gene: TRBD1; j_gene: TRBJ2-1
CDR3nt: TGTGCCAGCAGTGTATGGGGTCGCCATGAGCAGTTCTTC; CDR3aa: CASSVWGRHEQFF; abundance: many; v_gene: TRBV25-1; d_gene: NA; j_gene: TRBJ2-1
CDR3nt: TGCAGTGCTAGAGCCTTAGCGGGGGTCACCTACAATGAGCAGTTCTTC; CDR3aa: CSARALAGVTYNEQFF; abundance: many; v_gene: TRBV20-1; d_gene: TRBD2; j_gene: TRBJ2-1
CDR3nt: TGTGCCAGCAGCCCAACGCCTACAGGGAACACTGAAGCTTTCTTT; CDR3aa: CASSPTPTGNTEAFF; abundance: NA; v_gene: TRBV9; d_gene: NA; j_gene: TRBJ1-1
CDR3nt: TGCAGCACCTGGACAGGGGGTACCGGGGAGCTGTTTTTT; CDR3aa: CSTWTGGTGELFF; abundance: many; v_gene: TRBV29-1; d_gene: TRBD1; j_gene: TRBJ2-2
CDR3nt: TGTGCCAGCAGTGACTCAACGACAGGTGATGGTGAAGCTTTCTTT; CDR3aa: CASSDSTTGDGEAFF; abundance: many; v_gene: TRBV25-1; d_gene: NA; j_gene: TRBJ1-1
CDR3nt: TGTGCCAGCAGTACTCAGGGAGTCGAGCAGTTCTTC; CDR3aa: CASSTQGVEQFF; abundance: many; v_gene: TRBV6-5; d_gene: NA; j_gene: TRBJ2-1
CDR3nt: TGTGCCAGCAGTTCCCCCAGTACAGGGATGAACACTGAAGCTTTCTTT; CDR3aa: CASSSPSTGMNTEAFF; abundance: NA; v_gene: TRBV28; d_gene: NA; j_gene: TRBJ1-1
CDR3nt: TGTGCCAGCAGTTACACACAGGGGGCGGGACAGCCCCAGCATTTT; CDR3aa: CASSYTQGAGQPQHF; abundance: many; v_gene: TRBV6-6; d_gene: TRBD1; j_gene: TRBJ1-5
CDR3nt: TGCAGCGTTGTAGGGGGGAACACTGAAGCTTTCTTT; CDR3aa: CSVVGGNTEAFF; abundance: few; v_gene: TRBV29-1; d_gene: NA; j_gene: TRBJ1-1
CDR3nt: TGCAGCGTAGACCCGACAGATACGCAGTATTTT; CDR3aa: CSVDPTDTQYF; abundance: many; v_gene: TRBV29-1; d_gene: NA; j_gene: TRBJ2-3
CDR3nt: TGCAGTGCTAGCGCTCTTCGGGACCACCTCCAAGAGACCCAGTACTTC; CDR3aa: CSASALRDHLQETQYF; abundance: NA; v_gene: TRBV20-1; d_gene: NA; j_gene: TRBJ2-5
CDR3nt: TGTGCCAGCAGTTACCCGATGCAGGCAAAGATCTATGGCTACACCTTC; CDR3aa: CASSYPMQAKIYGYTF; abundance: few; v_gene: TRBV6-5; d_gene: NA; j_gene: TRBJ1-2
CDR3nt: TGTGCCAGCAGCGTTGGGCTTACCGGGGAGCTGTTTTTT; CDR3aa: CASSVGLTGELFF; abundance: many; v_gene: TRBV9; d_gene: NA; j_gene: TRBJ2-2
CDR3nt: TGTGCCAGCAGTCGGCCCGACGGTGAAGCTTTCTTT; CDR3aa: CASSRPDGEAFF; abundance: many; v_gene: TRBV12-3/TRBV12-4; d_gene: NA; j_gene: TRBJ1-1
CDR3nt: TGCAGTGCTAGCTTGGGTAGCTCCTACAATGAGCAGTTCTTC; CDR3aa: CSASLGSSYNEQFF; abundance: NA; v_gene: TRBV20-1; d_gene: NA; j_gene: TRBJ2-1
CDR3nt: TGTGCCACCTTAGCGGGGGGCCTCCAAGAGACCCAGTACTTC; CDR3aa: CATLAGGLQETQYF; abundance: many; v_gene: TRBV6-1; d_gene: TRBD2; j_gene: TRBJ2-5
CDR3nt: TGCAGTGCTAGACCTAGCGGGGTCGAGCAGTTCTTC; CDR3aa: CSARPSGVEQFF; abundance: many; v_gene: TRBV20-1; d_gene: TRBD2; j_gene: TRBJ2-1
CDR3nt: TGTGCCAGCAGTTCGGGACAGGGGCAAGAGACCCAGTACTTC; CDR3aa: CASSSGQGQETQYF; abundance: few; v_gene: TRBV12-3/TRBV12-4; d_gene: TRBD1; j_gene: TRBJ2-5
CDR3nt: TGCGCCAGCAGTCCCGGGACAGGGGGCACCGGGGAGCTGTTTTTT; CDR3aa: CASSPGTGGTGELFF; abundance: many; v_gene: TRBV5-1; d_gene: TRBD1; j_gene: TRBJ2-2
CDR3nt: TGTGCCACCCGTCGGGGAGAGACCCAGTACTTC; CDR3aa: CATRRGETQYF; abundance: few; v_gene: TRBV7-9; d_gene: NA; j_gene: TRBJ2-5
CDR3nt: TGTGCCGCCGGACGGAGGTCCTACGAGCAGTACTTC; CDR3aa: CAAGRRSYEQYF; abundance: NA; v_gene: TRBV27; d_gene: NA; j_gene: TRBJ2-7
CDR3nt: TGTGCCAGCAGTTTAAGGGGGGCGGGAGATACGCAGTATTTT; CDR3aa: CASSLRGAGDTQYF; abundance: NA; v_gene: TRBV27; d_gene: NA; j_gene: TRBJ2-3
CDR3nt: TGTGCCAGCAGTTACGAAGGACGGCTTAACACTGAAGCTTTCTTT; CDR3aa: CASSYEGRLNTEAFF; abundance: many; v_gene: TRBV12-3/TRBV12-4; d_gene: NA; j_gene: TRBJ1-1
CDR3nt: TGTGCCAGTAGTATGAAGCGGGGGAATGAGCAGTTCTTC; CDR3aa: CASSMKRGNEQFF; abundance: few; v_gene: TRBV19; d_gene: TRBD2; j_gene: TRBJ2-1
CDR3nt: TGCGCCAGCAGCGTCCTCCGGAGCGGGGGGACCTCCTCCTACAATGAGCAGTTCTTC; CDR3aa: CASSVLRSGGTSSYNEQFF; abundance: many; v_gene: TRBV5-1; d_gene: TRBD2; j_gene: TRBJ2-1
CDR3nt: TGCGCCAGCAGGGTGACAGTCTTGAACACCGGGGGGCTGTTTTTT; CDR3aa: CASRVTVLNTGGLFF; abundance: NA; v_gene: TRBV10-2; d_gene: NA; j_gene: TRBJ2-2
CDR3nt: TGCAGTGTTGAACTCCCGGGCCTCGACTATGGCTACACCTTC; CDR3aa: CSVELPGLDYGYTF; abundance: few; v_gene: TRBV20-1; d_gene: NA; j_gene: TRBJ1-2
CDR3nt: TGTGCCAGCAGCCCGCAGGGGCTCAGCAATCAGCCCCAGCATTTT; CDR3aa: CASSPQGLSNQPQHF; abundance: few; v_gene: TRBV7-6; d_gene: NA; j_gene: TRBJ1-5
CDR3nt: TGTGCCAGCGTTAAGACAGGGGGTGGAAACACCATGTATTTT; CDR3aa: CASVKTGGGNTMYF; abundance: NA; v_gene: TRBV12-3/TRBV12-4; d_gene: TRBD1; j_gene: TRBJ1-3
CDR3nt: TGTGCCAGCAGTTCCAGACTAGCGGGGGAACATGAGCAGTTCTTC; CDR3aa: CASSSRLAGEHEQFF; abundance: medium-sized; v_gene: TRBV12-3/TRBV12-4; d_gene: TRBD2; j_gene: TRBJ2-1
CDR3nt: TGTGCCAGTTTCCGGGACCTCAATCAGCCCCAGCATTTT; CDR3aa: CASFRDLNQPQHF; abundance: many; v_gene: TRBV28; d_gene: NA; j_gene: TRBJ1-5
CDR3nt: TGTGCCAGCCGCTTGGTCAGGCTAAAAAGGGATACGCAGTATTTT; CDR3aa: CASRLVRLKRDTQYF; abundance: NA; v_gene: TRBV13; d_gene: NA; j_gene: TRBJ2-3
CDR3nt: TGTGCCAGCAGGCAGACAGGGGGTTACAATGAGCAGTTCTTC; CDR3aa: CASRQTGGYNEQFF; abundance: many; v_gene: TRBV6-5; d_gene: TRBD1; j_gene: TRBJ2-1
CDR3nt: TGTGCCAGCAGCCCTCGGATGCTAGCGGGGGACTCCGGGGAGCTGTTTTTT; CDR3aa: CASSPRMLAGDSGELFF; abundance: many; v_gene: TRBV4-2; d_gene: TRBD2; j_gene: TRBJ2-2
CDR3nt: TGTGCCAGCAGCTTAGATACAGGGACCTCTGGAAACACCATATATTTT; CDR3aa: CASSLDTGTSGNTIYF; abundance: NA; v_gene: TRBV11-2; d_gene: NA; j_gene: TRBJ1-3
CDR3nt: TGTGCCAGCAGCGGACAACTCAATCAGCCCCAGCATTTT; CDR3aa: CASSGQLNQPQHF; abundance: many; v_gene: TRBV7-9; d_gene: NA; j_gene: TRBJ1-5
CDR3nt: TGCGCCAGCACCATGGGACAGAACAATGAGCAGTTCTTC; CDR3aa: CASTMGQNNEQFF; abundance: many; v_gene: TRBV5-1; d_gene: TRBD1; j_gene: TRBJ2-1
CDR3nt: TGTGCCAGCAAGGGGTACACAGATACGCAGTATTTT; CDR3aa: CASKGYTDTQYF; abundance: many; v_gene: TRBV28; d_gene: NA; j_gene: TRBJ2-3
CDR3nt: TGCGCCAGCAGCCATTCCCCGGGGGTGGGGGAGCTGTTTTTT; CDR3aa: CASSHSPGVGELFF; abundance: many; v_gene: TRBV4-1; d_gene: NA; j_gene: TRBJ2-2
CDR3nt: TGTGCCACCAGTGGTTGGCAGGGCGGTTTCGCTGTAACTTTCTTT; CDR3aa: CATSGWQGGFAVTFF; abundance: NA; v_gene: TRBV24-1; d_gene: NA; j_gene: TRBJ1-1
CDR3nt: TGCAGTGCTAGAGATCTGGCACAGAAAAATCAGCCCCAGCATTTT; CDR3aa: CSARDLAQKNQPQHF; abundance: many; v_gene: TRBV20-1; d_gene: NA; j_gene: TRBJ1-5
CDR3nt: TGCGCCAGCGCCGATTCCGACAGAAATCAGCCCCAGCATTTT; CDR3aa: CASADSDRNQPQHF; abundance: few; v_gene: TRBV4-1; d_gene: NA; j_gene: TRBJ1-5
CDR3nt: TGTGCCAGCAGCGACAGGGGGGCCCGGGAGACCCAGTACTTC; CDR3aa: CASSDRGARETQYF; abundance: NA; v_gene: TRBV7-2; d_gene: TRBD1; j_gene: TRBJ2-5
CDR3nt: TGTGCCAGCAGCCGGACAGGGGCCTACAATGAGCAGTTCTTC; CDR3aa: CASSRTGAYNEQFF; abundance: many; v_gene: TRBV27; d_gene: TRBD1; j_gene: TRBJ2-1
CDR3nt: TGTGCCAGTGAATCCCCGGGGACAGGGCCCTACGAGCAGTACTTC; CDR3aa: CASESPGTGPYEQYF; abundance: NA; v_gene: TRBV28; d_gene: TRBD1; j_gene: TRBJ2-7